This record covers a single TCR beta chain. The sample holds many counts of this clonotype. There is no known antigen for this receptor. No base qualities exist here, and no much larger clone lies one base off it. Spanning cysteine to phenylalanine, the CDR3 consists of 13 amino acids. Here the CDR3 DNA is all that survives: 39 bases in frame from base 1. The V end loses 2 bases and the J end loses 2 bases, and a stretch of 6 bases separates them. CDR1 MNHEY and CDR2 SVGAGI were looked up in the germline V gene. This sample is drawn from a study of T-cell reconstitution after alpha-beta-depleted transplantation in children (dated by TCRdb to 2016 to 2017). Notes on the research overall: T-cell immune reconstitution after TCRalphabeta/CD19-depleted allogeneic hematopoietic cell transplantation in children was quantitatively tracked in the study by means of TCR repertoire profiling.

Sample treatment or condition, as interpreted from the label and publication: allogeneic hematopoietic cell transplantation with graft depleted of TCRalphabeta T cells and CD19 B cells. The children who served as transplant recipients had been given grafts of TCRalphabeta/CD19-depleted allogeneic hematopoietic cells. Libraries were built with PCR. TCRdb names Illumina HiSeq 2500 as the instrument used. To normalize quantification of the TCRbeta repertoire, the TCR libraries were built with molecular barcoding that relied on unique molecular identifiers. The raw public data were reprocessed by TCRdb itself: fastp quality trimming at Q25, MiXCR clonotype calling, in-frame beta chains only. Rows with a matching CDR3 protein are joined into one entry that keeps the most common DNA and genes. The table for this sample lists about 420,000 distinct CDR3 sequences; 15% to 20% of them were counted only once. Around 30% of the sample rests with the top ten.

Points the paper makes about the study in general: In some patients, the high TCRbeta diversity seen at day 60 was put down to recipient T cells and intrathymic progenitors that had survived conditioning. Apparently early alphabetaT-cell count recovery about two months after transplant reportedly relied on only several hundred rapidly expanded clones derived from non-depleted graft cells. Over the following months the frequencies of hyperexpanded clones went down, and after one year T-cell counts and TCRbeta diversity were mostly credited to newly produced T cells.

The sequence was collected from a boy less than two years old who had a stem cell transplant for Wiskott-Aldrich syndrome, so the T cells may come from the graft donor. The chain uses TRBV6-5 and TRBJ1-2; confidence is insufficient to name the D gene. Sequenced material: PBMCs, mostly from graft donor cells, taken 360 days after TCRalphabeta/CD19-depleted stem cell transplant. The sequenced DNA: TGTGCCAGCAGTTACGGGGTGAACTATGGCTACACCTTC. Its coded protein is CASSYGVNYGYTF.